The 31 T cell receptor beta chains reported below all come from one sample, sequenced in a study of monozygotic twins with inflammatory bowel disease. TCRdb re-called the 5' RACE reads; every CDR3 protein appears as one record, without DNA. Its table records hundreds of thousands of distinct CDR3 sequences. The sample consisted of blood. The receptors originated from a human donor with ulcerative colitis or Crohn's disease, or a healthy co-twin of an affected twin (not recorded which).

The V call is TRBV5-6, the J call TRBJ2-7. Per germline, CDR1 SGHDT and CDR2 YYEEEE. This CDR3 is built from 11 residues. CDR3 amino acids: CASSLGGEQYF.

The chain joins TRBV11-2 to TRBJ1-1. CDR3 length equals 14 residues. In germline, CDR1 is SGHAT, CDR2 FQNNGV. This CDR3 reads CASSKADKNTEAFF. Variable domain in full (rest from reference TRBV11-2 and TRBJ1-1): EAGVAQSPRYKIIEKRQSVAFWCNPISGHATLYWYQQILGQGPKLLIQFQNNGVVDDSQLPKDRFSAERLKGVDSTLKIQPAKLEDSAVYLCASSKADKNTEAFFGQGTRLTVV.

The rearrangement joins TRBV10-3 to TRBJ1-4; the D call from TCRdb, TRBD1, cannot be confirmed without DNA. The CDR3 is made up of 14 amino acids. The germline V gene has CDR1 ENHRY and CDR2 SYGVKD. The CDR3 region is CATAKQGADEKLFF.

The CDR3 sequence is CASSVSGFYTDTQYF. V usage is TRBV9 and J usage is TRBJ2-3. The CDR3 runs to 15 residues. Germline loops: CDR1 SGDLS, CDR2 YYNGEE.

The genes are TRBV19 and TRBJ1-2. Looked up from germline, CDR1 is LNHDA and CDR2 is SQIVND (reference sequence). There are 13 residues in the CDR3. The CDR3 spells CASTRSDLYGYTF.

The chain couples TRBV20-1 to TRBJ2-7; TCRdb's D gene call, TRBD2, goes unchecked for lack of DNA. Germline loops: CDR1 DFQATT, CDR2 SNEGSKA (reference sequence). The CDR3 extends over 14 amino acids. CDR3 residues: CSALRRQGGYEQYF.

V gene TRBV9 combines with J gene TRBJ2-1. CDR1 is SGDLS, CDR2 YYNGEE, per germline. CDR3 length: 15 residues. This CDR3 reads CASSVEGNSYNEQFF.

This sequence joins TRBV27 and TRBJ2-5. This CDR3 has 15 amino acids. Germline-derived CDR1 and CDR2 are MNHEY and SMNVEV (reference sequence). CDR3: CASSRLEAVKETQYF.

The V gene is TRBV18, the J gene TRBJ2-1; no DNA is available, so the TRBD2 call from TCRdb remains unchecked. Germline CDR1 is KGHSH and CDR2 is LQKENI. CDR3 size: 15 residues. CDR3: CASSPSLAGVNEQFF.

The chain couples TRBV5-5 to TRBJ2-3. The CDR3 sequence is 15 residues long. Germline CDR1 reads SGHKS; CDR2 reads YYEKEE (reference sequence). The CDR3 is CASSIAGSGTDTQYF.

The genes are TRBV6-1 and TRBJ2-5; the TCRdb D gene call, TRBD2, has no DNA to confirm it. CDR1 MNHNS and CDR2 SASEGT come from the germline V gene. The length of the CDR3 is 14 residues. Here the CDR3 reads CASRGLRAEETQYF.

This sequence joins TRBV24-1 and TRBJ2-3. Germline CDR1 KGHDR, CDR2 SFDVKD. This CDR3 is 13 amino acids long. CDR3 in amino acids: CATSEGRTDTQYF.

V is TRBV4-3 and J is TRBJ1-1; TCRdb's D call of TRBD1 is untestable without DNA. CDR3 size: 16 residues. The V gene's germline CDR1 is LGHNA and CDR2 YSLEER. CDR3 amino acids: CASSQDVGTGNTEAFF.

This rearrangement joins TRBV5-5 to TRBJ2-7; TCRdb's assignment of TRBD1 cannot be checked, as there is no DNA. This CDR3 spans 15 amino acids. CDR1 and CDR2 from the germline V gene are SGHKS and YYEKEE (reference sequence). This chain's CDR3 is CASSLERGTAYEQYF.

This sequence joins TRBV5-1 and TRBJ2-3; TCRdb returns TRBD2, unconfirmable since there is no DNA. In germline, CDR1 is SGHRS, CDR2 YFSETQ. This CDR3 has 15 residues. The CDR3 loop reads CASSLGTSGPDTQYF.

The V call is TRBV7-2, the J call TRBJ2-7; the TCRdb call, TRBD2, lacks DNA for checking. CDR1 is SGHTA and CDR2 is FQGNSA in the germline V gene. CDR3 length: 14 residues. The CDR3 sequence: CASSLGDFSYEQYF.

The chain joins TRBV6-2 or TRBV6-3 to TRBJ2-7; the D gene TCRdb calls, TRBD2, cannot be checked with no DNA. Germline V gene data show CDR1 as MNHEY and CDR2 as SVGEGT. The CDR3 loop spans 14 amino acids. The CDR3 sequence: CASRREDTFGEQYF.

The V and J genes are TRBV5-6 and TRBJ2-1. This CDR3 spans 15 amino acids. Germline CDR1 reads SGHDT; CDR2 reads YYEEEE. The CDR3 sequence is CASSLGGFGGNEQFF.

This chain joins TRBV20-1 and TRBJ1-4; the TCRdb D gene call, TRBD1, has no DNA to confirm it. Germline CDR1 is DFQATT and CDR2 is SNEGSKA (reference sequence). This CDR3 contains 15 residues. CDR3 protein: CSASPGQATNEKLFF.

The rearrangement joins TRBV12-3 or TRBV12-4 to TRBJ1-1; TCRdb names TRBD1, which stays unverified in the absence of DNA. This CDR3 spans 12 amino acids. This CDR3 reads CASTRGVAEAFF.

The chain carries TRBV12-3 or TRBV12-4 and TRBJ2-3. The CDR3 loop spans 12 amino acids. The CDR3 sequence: CASSSDTYTQYF.

The gene calls are TRBV3-1 and TRBJ2-7; checking the TCRdb D call of TRBD2 is not possible without DNA. Germline V gene lookup returns CDR1 LGHDT and CDR2 YNNKEL (reference sequence). This CDR3 contains 13 residues. This chain's CDR3 is CASSLEGGFEQYF.

V usage is TRBV6-2 or TRBV6-3 and J usage is TRBJ2-7. Germline-derived CDR1 and CDR2 are MNHEY and SVGEGT. CDR3 length: 14 residues. The CDR3 protein is CASSYSTNSYEQYF.

The CDR3 is CASSVLPAGGTYNEQFF. The chain combines TRBV9 with TRBJ2-1; no DNA is available, so the TRBD2 call from TCRdb remains unchecked. Germline-derived CDR1 and CDR2 are SGDLS and YYNGEE. The CDR3 loop spans 17 amino acids.

The rearrangement links TRBV18 to TRBJ2-5; TCRdb's D gene call, TRBD2, goes unchecked for lack of DNA. The CDR3 consists of 13 residues. Germline values: CDR1 KGHSH, CDR2 LQKENI. CDR3 in amino acids: CASSQDLHETQYF. Based on the CDR3 plus reference TRBV18 and TRBJ2-5, the full variable domain is NAGVMQNPRHLVRRRGQEARLRCSPMKGHSHVYWYRQLPEEGLKFMVYLQKENIIDESGMPKERFSAEFPKEGPSILRIQQVVRGDSAAYFCASSQDLHETQYFGPGTRLLVL.

V gene TRBV5-1 combines with J gene TRBJ2-5. From germline, CDR1 is SGHRS and CDR2 YFSETQ. CDR3 length equals 14 residues. This CDR3 reads CASSLAGVGETQYF.

V usage is TRBV6-2 or TRBV6-3 and J usage is TRBJ1-1; there is no DNA to check the TCRdb D call of TRBD1. From germline, CDR1 is MNHEY and CDR2 SVGEGT. CDR3 length equals 15 residues. CDR3: CASSYGGPPNTEAFF.

V and J are TRBV18 and TRBJ1-5; TCRdb selects TRBD1, and the lack of DNA leaves this call unchecked. There are 16 residues in the CDR3. The germline CDR1 and CDR2 sequences are KGHSH and LQKENI. The CDR3 spells CASSPMGQGSNQPQHF.

This CDR3 reads CASSVGPPPDTQYF. The chain is built from TRBV9 and TRBJ2-3; TCRdb's D call of TRBD1 is untestable without DNA. This CDR3 spans 14 amino acids. In germline, CDR1 is SGDLS, CDR2 YYNGEE.

V is TRBV7-2 and J is TRBJ2-3; TCRdb outputs TRBD1, but without DNA this stays unchecked. This CDR3 region has 16 residues. Germline CDR1 and CDR2: SGHTA and FQGNSA. CDR3 amino acids: CASSPGAGGRTDTQYF.

CDR3: CASSDLGGFTDTQYF. This chain joins TRBV7-2 and TRBJ2-3; checking the TCRdb D call of TRBD1 is not possible without DNA. CDR3 length equals 15 residues. In germline, CDR1 is SGHTA, CDR2 FQGNSA.